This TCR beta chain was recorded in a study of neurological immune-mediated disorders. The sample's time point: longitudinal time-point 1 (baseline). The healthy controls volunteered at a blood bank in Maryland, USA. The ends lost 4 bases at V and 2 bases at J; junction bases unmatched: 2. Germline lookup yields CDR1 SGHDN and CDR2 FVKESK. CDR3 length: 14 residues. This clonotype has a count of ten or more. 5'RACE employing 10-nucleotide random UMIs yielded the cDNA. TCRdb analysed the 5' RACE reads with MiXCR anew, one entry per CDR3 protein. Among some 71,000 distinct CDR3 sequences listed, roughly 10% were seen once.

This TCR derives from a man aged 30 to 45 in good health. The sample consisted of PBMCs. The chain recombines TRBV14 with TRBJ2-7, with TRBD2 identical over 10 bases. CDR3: CASSPGTSAYEQYF. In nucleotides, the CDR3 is TGTGCCAGCAGCCCGGGGACTAGCGCCTACGAGCAGTACTTC. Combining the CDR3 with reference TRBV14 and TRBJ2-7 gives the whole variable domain EAGVTQFPSHSVIEKGQTVTLRCDPISGHDNLYWYRRVMGKEIKFLLHFVKESKQDESGMPNNRFLAERTGGTYSTLKVQPAELEDSGVYFCASSPGTSAYEQYFGPGTRLTVT.